This entry features one TCR beta chain sequence. CDR1 is MGHRA and CDR2 is YSYEKL in the germline V gene. CDR3 length: 14 residues. V lost 3 bases to trimming and J lost 5 bases, with 13 bases between them. Sequencing of TCR beta covered CD8+ and CD4+ T cells obtained from blood. Each multiple sclerosis control was a treatment-naive patient with relapsing-remitting disease that was either stable or active. Isolation of CD8+ and CD4+ T cells was performed negatively, whereas enrichment of TEMRA cells was done by FACS. This sample was included in a study of CD8 T cells in Susac syndrome. Reverse transcription of 0.5 to 1 ug RNA was performed with random hexamers. Across 54 Vbeta and 13 Jbeta, immunoSEQ multiplex PCR amplified TCR beta CDR3. MiXCR, run by TCRdb on the immunoSEQ multiplex PCR reads, gives a single entry per CDR3 protein. The repertoire holds around 300,000 distinct CDR3 sequences, with about nine tenths as singletons.

The chain is built from TRBV4-1 and TRBJ2-5; D is undetermined. The sequence derives from a human donor with multiple sclerosis. Sequencing input: CD8+ T cells from PBMCs. CDR3 nucleotides: TGCGCCAGCAGCCACCAGAGTGAAGGGGAGACCCAGTACTTC. Protein: CASSHQSEGETQYF.